The 10 T cell receptor beta chains in this list originate from one sample, sequenced in a study of CD8+ T cells in alopecia areata. Sequencing templates came from extracted RNA that was reverse transcribed into cDNA. Repertoires were generated with immunoSEQ multiplex PCR, while TCRdb's copy carries only in-frame clones and drops some. The repertoire holds around 120,000 clones, with more than 30% as singletons. The specimen was CD4+ T cells sorted from blood. The source of these receptors is a human donor with alopecia areata.

This chain joins TRBV19 and TRBJ2-7; 9 bases are a match to TRBD1. Germline CDR1 reads LNHDA; CDR2 reads SQIVND (reference sequence). Trimming at V came to 10 bases and at J to 2 bases, leaving 9 bases not matched to a gene. CDR3 size: 14 residues. CDR3: CATRGQGRTYEQYF. Here the CDR3 DNA reads TGTGCCACCCGCGGACAGGGGCGAACCTACGAGCAGTACTTC. Full variable domain (remainder filled in from reference TRBV19 and TRBJ2-7): DGGITQSPKYLFRKEGQNVTLSCEQNLNHDAMYWYRQDPGQGLRLIYYSQIVNDFQKGDIAEGYSVSREKKESFPLTVTSAQKNPTAFYLCATRGQGRTYEQYFGPGTRLTVT.

The rearrangement uses TRBV5-1 and TRBJ2-3; 7 bases are a match to TRBD1. The CDR3 is 15 amino acids. The V and J ends lost 3 bases and 0 bases, in that order; junction bases with no gene match: 4. Germline CDR1 reads SGHRS; CDR2 reads YFSETQ. In DNA form, the CDR3 reads TGCGCCAGCAGCTCCTACAGGGGAAGCACAGATACGCAGTATTTT. Its protein product is CASSSYRGSTDTQYF.

This clone was found a few times. The V call is TRBV29-1, the J call TRBJ1-1; possible D gene TRBD1, 5 bases. The CDR3 consists of 12 residues. V was cut by 3 bases and J by 4 bases, with 9 bases left in between. The germline CDR1 and CDR2 sequences are SQVTM and ANQGSEA. CDR3 in amino acids: CSVDQGFTEAFF. The CDR3 DNA reads as TGCAGCGTTGATCAGGGTTTCACTGAAGCTTTCTTT. The entire variable domain, with the rest obtained from reference TRBV29-1 and TRBJ1-1, is as follows: SAVISQKPSRDICQRGTSLTIQCQVDSQVTMMFWYRQQPGQSLTLIATANQGSEATYESGFVIDKFPISRPNLTFSTLTVSNMSPEDSSIYLCSVDQGFTEAFFGQGTRLTVV.

This clone was found a few times. The V call is TRBV29-1, the J call TRBJ2-3; D is ambiguous. The CDR3 is 15 amino acids. V shed 5 bases and J shed 0 bases, with 15 bases lying between them. Germline V gene lookup returns CDR1 SQVTM and CDR2 ANQGSEA. As DNA, the CDR3 is TGCAGCGTTAGTCGGAACCCTGGGAGCACAGATACGCAGTATTTT. Translating it yields CSVSRNPGSTDTQYF.

The rearrangement links TRBV5-1 to TRBJ2-2; D gene uncertain. The CDR3 totals 15 residues. Germline V gene data show CDR1 as SGHRS and CDR2 as YFSETQ. V was cut by 6 bases and J by 3 bases, with 15 bases left in between. The CDR3: CASKARVPDTGELFF. CDR3 DNA sequence: TGCGCCAGCAAAGCTCGTGTACCCGACACCGGGGAGCTGTTTTTT.

The rearrangement joins TRBV29-1 to TRBJ1-1; D gene ambiguous. CDR3 length: 12 residues. V was trimmed by 4 bases and J by 11 bases, leaving 17 bases between them. Germline V gene lookup returns CDR1 SQVTM and CDR2 ANQGSEA. In DNA form, the CDR3 reads TGCAGCGTTGTGAAGGGCAGCGACGAGGCTTTCTTT. It is translated as CSVVKGSDEAFF.

The V call is TRBV29-1, the J call TRBJ1-2; unclear D gene. The germline V gene has CDR1 SQVTM and CDR2 ANQGSEA. V was clipped by 2 bases and J by 8 bases, with 9 bases between them. The CDR3 runs 11 residues. For the CDR3, the DNA is TGCAGCGTTGAACTTCCCTACGGCTACACCTTC. Amino acid sequence: CSVELPYGYTF.

The chain joins TRBV4-3 to TRBJ2-1, with D unresolved. CDR3 length: 16 amino acids. The V end was cut by 1 base, the J end by 8 bases, with 18 bases between. CDR1 is LGHNA, CDR2 YSLEER, per germline. The CDR3 sequence is CASSQGSLRAGYEQFF. The CDR3 nucleotides read TGCGCCAGCAGCCAAGGTTCTCTCCGGGCCGGATATGAGCAGTTCTTC.

This clone was seen a handful of times. The chain recombines TRBV5-1 with TRBJ2-3, with TRBD1 matching over 7 bases. Unmatched junction bases numbered 2, after V lost 4 bases and J lost 0 bases. The CDR3 loop spans 14 amino acids. In germline, CDR1 is SGHRS, CDR2 YFSETQ. CDR3 region: CASSPGQSTDTQYF. The CDR3, as DNA: TGCGCCAGCAGCCCGGGACAGAGCACAGATACGCAGTATTTT. The full variable domain, completed using reference TRBV5-1 and TRBJ2-3, is KAGVTQTPRYLIKTRGQQVTLSCSPISGHRSVSWYQQTPGQGLQFLFEYFSETQRNKGNFPGRFSGRQFSNSRSEMNVSTLELGDSALYLCASSPGQSTDTQYFGPGTRLTVL.

The rearrangement joins TRBV29-1 to TRBJ2-2; maybe TRBD1 (6 bases). Germline V gives CDR1 SQVTM, CDR2 ANQGSEA. The CDR3 is 14 amino acids. V was trimmed by 6 bases and J by 3 bases, leaving 14 bases between them. The DNA for the CDR3 is TGCAGCGTGAACCCAGGGGAACACACCGGGGAGCTGTTTTTT. Translation gives CSVNPGEHTGELFF.